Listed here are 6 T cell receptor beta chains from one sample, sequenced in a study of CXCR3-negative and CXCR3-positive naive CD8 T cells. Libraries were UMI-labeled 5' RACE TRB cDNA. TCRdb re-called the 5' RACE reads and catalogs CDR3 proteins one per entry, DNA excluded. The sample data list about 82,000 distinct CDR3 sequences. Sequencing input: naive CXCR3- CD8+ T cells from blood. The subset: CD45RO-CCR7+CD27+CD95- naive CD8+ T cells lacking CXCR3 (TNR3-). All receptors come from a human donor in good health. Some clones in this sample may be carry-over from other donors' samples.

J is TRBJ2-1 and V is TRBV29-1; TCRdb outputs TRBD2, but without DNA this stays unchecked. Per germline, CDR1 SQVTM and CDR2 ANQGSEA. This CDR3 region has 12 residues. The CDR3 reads CSVGTQRNEQFF.

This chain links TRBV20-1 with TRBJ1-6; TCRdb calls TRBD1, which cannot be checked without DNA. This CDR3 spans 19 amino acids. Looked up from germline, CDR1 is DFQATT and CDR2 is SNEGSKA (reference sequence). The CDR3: CSARDMSRTLSSYNSPLHF.

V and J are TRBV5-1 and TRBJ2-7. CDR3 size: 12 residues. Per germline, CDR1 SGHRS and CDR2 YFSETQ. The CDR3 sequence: CASSSGKLEQYF.

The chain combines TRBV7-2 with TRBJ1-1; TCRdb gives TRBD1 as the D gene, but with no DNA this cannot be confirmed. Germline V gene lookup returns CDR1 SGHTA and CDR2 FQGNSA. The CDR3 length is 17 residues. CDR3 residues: CASSPLSPSAGGTEAFF.

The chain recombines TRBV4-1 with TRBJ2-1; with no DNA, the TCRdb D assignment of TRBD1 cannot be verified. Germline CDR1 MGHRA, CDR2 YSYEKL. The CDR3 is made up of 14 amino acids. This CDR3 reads CASSQDSGTREQFF.

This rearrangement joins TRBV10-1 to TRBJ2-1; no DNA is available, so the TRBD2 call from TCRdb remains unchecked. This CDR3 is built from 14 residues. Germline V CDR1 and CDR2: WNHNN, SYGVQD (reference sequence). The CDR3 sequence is CASRPARENNEQFF.